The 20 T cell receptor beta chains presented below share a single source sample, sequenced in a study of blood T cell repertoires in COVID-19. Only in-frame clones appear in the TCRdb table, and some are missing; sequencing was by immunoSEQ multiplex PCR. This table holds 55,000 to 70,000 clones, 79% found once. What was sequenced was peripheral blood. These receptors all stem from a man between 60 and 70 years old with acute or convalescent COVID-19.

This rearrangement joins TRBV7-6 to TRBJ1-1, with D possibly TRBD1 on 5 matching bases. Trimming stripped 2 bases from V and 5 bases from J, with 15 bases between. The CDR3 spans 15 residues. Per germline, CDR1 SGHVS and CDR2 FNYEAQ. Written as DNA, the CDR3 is TGTGCCAGCAGCTTAAGTTCGCAGGGAGGGACTGAAGCTTTCTTT. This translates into CASSLSSQGGTEAFF.

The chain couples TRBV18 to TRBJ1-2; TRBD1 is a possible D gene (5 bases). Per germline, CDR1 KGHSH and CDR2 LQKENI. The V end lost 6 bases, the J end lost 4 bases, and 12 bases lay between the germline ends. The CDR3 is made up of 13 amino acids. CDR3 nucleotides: TGTGCCAGCTCGGGGCAGGGTGCCTATGGCTACACCTTC. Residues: CASSGQGAYGYTF.

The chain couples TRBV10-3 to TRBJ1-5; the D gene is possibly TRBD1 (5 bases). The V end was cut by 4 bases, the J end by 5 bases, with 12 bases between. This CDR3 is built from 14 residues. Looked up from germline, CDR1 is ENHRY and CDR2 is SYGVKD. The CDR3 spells CAISGGGSYQPQHF. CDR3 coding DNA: TGTGCCATCAGTGGGGGGGGAAGTTATCAGCCCCAGCATTTT.

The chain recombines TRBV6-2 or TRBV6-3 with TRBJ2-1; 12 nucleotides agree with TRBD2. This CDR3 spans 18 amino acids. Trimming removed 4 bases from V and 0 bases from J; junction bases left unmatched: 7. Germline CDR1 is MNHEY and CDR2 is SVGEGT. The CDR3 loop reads CASSSRLAGDPSYNEQFF. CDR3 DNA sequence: TGTGCCAGCAGTTCCCGACTAGCGGGGGACCCCTCCTACAATGAGCAGTTCTTC.

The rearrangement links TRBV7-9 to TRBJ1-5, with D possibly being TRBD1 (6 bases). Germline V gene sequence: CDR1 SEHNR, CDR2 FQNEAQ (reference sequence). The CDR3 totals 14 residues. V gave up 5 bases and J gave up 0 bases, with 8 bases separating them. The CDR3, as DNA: TGTGCCAGCAGCCGGACAGATAGCAATCAGCCCCAGCATTTT. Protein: CASSRTDSNQPQHF.

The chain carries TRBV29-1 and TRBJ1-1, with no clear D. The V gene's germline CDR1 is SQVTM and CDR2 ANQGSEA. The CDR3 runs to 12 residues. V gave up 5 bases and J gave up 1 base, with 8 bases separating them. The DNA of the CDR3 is TGCAGCGTTCATTCAGGGAACACTGAAGCTTTCTTT. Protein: CSVHSGNTEAFF.

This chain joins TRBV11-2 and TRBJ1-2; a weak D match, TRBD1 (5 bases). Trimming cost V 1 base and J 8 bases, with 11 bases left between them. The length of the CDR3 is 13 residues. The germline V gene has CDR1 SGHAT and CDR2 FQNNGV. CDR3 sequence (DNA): TGTGCCAGCAGCTTAGCGACAGTCTTGGGCTACACCTTC. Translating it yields CASSLATVLGYTF.

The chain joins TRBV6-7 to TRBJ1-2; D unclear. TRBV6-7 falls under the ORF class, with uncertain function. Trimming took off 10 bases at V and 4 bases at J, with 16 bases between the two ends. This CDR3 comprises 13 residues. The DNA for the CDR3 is TGTGCCAACTGCGAGTCCCGCTTCTATGGCTACACCTTC. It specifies CANCESRFYGYTF.

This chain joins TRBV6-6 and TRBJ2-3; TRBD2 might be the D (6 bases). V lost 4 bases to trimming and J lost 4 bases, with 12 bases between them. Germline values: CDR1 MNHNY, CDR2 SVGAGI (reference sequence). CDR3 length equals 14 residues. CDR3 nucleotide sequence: TGTGCCAGCAGTTCCGTGGGACTCCCAGATACGCAGTATTTT. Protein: CASSSVGLPDTQYF.

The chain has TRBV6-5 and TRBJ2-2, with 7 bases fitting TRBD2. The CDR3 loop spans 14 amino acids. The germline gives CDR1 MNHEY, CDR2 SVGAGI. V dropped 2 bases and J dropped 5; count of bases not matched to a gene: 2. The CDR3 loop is CASSYDSGTGELFF. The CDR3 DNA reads TGTGCCAGCAGTTACGATAGCGGGACCGGGGAGCTGTTTTTT.

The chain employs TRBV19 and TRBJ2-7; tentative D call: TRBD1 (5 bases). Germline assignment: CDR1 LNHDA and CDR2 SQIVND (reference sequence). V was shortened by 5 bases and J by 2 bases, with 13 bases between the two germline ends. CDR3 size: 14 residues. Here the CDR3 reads CASSDRGHPYEQYF. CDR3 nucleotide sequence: TGTGCCAGTAGTGACCGAGGACACCCCTACGAGCAGTACTTC. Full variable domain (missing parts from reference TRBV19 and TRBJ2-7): DGGITQSPKYLFRKEGQNVTLSCEQNLNHDAMYWYRQDPGQGLRLIYYSQIVNDFQKGDIAEGYSVSREKKESFPLTVTSAQKNPTAFYLCASSDRGHPYEQYFGPGTRLTVT.

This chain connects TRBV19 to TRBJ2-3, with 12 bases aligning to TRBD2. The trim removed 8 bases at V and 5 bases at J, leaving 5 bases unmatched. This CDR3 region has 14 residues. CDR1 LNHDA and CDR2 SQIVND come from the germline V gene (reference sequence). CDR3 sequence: CASSSGGARDTQYF. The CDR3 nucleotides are TGTGCCAGTTCTAGCGGGGGGGCAAGAGATACGCAGTATTTT.

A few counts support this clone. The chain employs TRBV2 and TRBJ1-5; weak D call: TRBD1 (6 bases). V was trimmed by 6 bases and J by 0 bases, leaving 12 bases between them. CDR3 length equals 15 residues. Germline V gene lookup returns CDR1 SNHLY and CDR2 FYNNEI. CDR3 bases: TGTGCCAGCAGGGAGACAGGAGTTAGCAATCAGCCCCAGCATTTT. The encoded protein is CASRETGVSNQPQHF.

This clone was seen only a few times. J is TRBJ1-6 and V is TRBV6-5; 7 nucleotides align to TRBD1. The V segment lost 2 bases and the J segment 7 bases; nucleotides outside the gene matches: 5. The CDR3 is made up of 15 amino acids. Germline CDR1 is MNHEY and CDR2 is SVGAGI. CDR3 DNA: TGTGCCAGCAGTTACCCCTGGGACAGAAATTCACCCCTCCACTTT. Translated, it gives CASSYPWDRNSPLHF.

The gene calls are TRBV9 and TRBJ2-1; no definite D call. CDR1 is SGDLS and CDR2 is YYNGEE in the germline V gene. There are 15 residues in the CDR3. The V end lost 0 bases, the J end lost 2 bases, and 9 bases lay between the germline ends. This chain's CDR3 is CASSVESPPYNEQFF. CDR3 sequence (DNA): TGTGCCAGCAGCGTAGAGAGCCCACCCTACAATGAGCAGTTCTTC.

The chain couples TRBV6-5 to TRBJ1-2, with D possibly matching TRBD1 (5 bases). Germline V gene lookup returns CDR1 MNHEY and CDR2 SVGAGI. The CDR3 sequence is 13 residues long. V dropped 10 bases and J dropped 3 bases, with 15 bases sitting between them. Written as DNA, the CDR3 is TGTGCCACGGGGGAACGGAGCTACTATGGCTACACCTTC. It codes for CATGERSYYGYTF.

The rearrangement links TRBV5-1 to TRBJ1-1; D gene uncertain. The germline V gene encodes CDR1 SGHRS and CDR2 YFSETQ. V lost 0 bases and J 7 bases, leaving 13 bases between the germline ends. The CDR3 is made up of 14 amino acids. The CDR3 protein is CASSLAPEGGEAFF. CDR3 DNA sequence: TGCGCCAGCAGCTTGGCTCCCGAAGGCGGTGAAGCTTTCTTT.

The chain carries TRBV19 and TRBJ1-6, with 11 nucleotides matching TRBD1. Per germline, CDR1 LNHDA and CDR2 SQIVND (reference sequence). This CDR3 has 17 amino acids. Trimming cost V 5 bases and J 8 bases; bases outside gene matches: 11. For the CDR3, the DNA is TGTGCCAGTAGTGGGCTTTGGACAGGGGGCTTGTATTCACCCCTCCACTTT. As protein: CASSGLWTGGLYSPLHF.

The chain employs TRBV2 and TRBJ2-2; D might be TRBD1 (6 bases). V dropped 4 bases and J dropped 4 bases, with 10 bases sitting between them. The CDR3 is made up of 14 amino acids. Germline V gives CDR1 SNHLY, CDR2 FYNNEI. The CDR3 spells CASSGQASTGELFF. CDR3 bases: TGTGCCAGCAGTGGACAGGCGTCCACCGGGGAGCTGTTTTTT. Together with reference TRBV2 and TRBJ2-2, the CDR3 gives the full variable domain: EPEVTQTPSHQVTQMGQEVILRCVPISNHLYFYWYRQILGQKVEFLVSFYNNEISEKSEIFDDQFSVERPDGSNFTLKIRSTKLEDSAMYFCASSGQASTGELFFGEGSRLTVL.

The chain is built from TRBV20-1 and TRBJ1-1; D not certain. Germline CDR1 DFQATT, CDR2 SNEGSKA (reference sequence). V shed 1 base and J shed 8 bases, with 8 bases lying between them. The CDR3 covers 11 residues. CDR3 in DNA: TGCAGTGCTAGAGTCAAGAGGGAAGCTTTCTTT. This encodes CSARVKREAFF.